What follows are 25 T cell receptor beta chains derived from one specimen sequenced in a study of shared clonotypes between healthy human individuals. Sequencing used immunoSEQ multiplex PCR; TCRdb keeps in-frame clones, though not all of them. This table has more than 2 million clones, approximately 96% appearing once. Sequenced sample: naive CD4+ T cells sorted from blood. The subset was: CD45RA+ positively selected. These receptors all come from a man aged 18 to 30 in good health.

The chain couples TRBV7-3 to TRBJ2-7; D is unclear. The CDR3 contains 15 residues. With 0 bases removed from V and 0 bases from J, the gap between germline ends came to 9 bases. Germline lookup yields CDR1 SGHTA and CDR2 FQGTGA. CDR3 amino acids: CASSLTGGGSYEQYF. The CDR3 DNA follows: TGTGCCAGCAGCTTAACGGGCGGCGGCTCCTACGAGCAGTACTTC.

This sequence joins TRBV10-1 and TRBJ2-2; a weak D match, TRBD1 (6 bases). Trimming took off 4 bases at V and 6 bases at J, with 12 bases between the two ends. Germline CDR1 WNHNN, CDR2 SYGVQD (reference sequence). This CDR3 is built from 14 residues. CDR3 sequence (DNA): TGCGCCAGCAGTGTTTTACAGGGCGCCGGGGAGCTGTTTTTT. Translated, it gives CASSVLQGAGELFF.

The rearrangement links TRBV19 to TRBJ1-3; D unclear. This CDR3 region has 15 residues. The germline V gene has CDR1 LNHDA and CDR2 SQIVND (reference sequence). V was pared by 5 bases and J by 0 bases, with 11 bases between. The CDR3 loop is CASSRPETSGNTIYF. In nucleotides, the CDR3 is TGTGCCAGTAGTCGTCCGGAGACCTCTGGAAACACCATATATTTT.

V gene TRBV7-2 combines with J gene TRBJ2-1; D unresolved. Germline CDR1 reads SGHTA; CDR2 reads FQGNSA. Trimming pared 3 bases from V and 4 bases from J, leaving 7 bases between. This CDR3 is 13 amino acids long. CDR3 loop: CASSFTRYNEQFF. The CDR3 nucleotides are TGTGCCAGCAGCTTCACCAGATACAATGAGCAGTTCTTC.

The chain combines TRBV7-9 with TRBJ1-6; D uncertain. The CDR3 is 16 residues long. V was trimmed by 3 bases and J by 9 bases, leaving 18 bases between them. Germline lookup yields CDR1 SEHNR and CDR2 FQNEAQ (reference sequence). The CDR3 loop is CASSFSSGGGGSPLHF. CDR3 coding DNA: TGTGCCAGCAGCTTCTCTTCCGGAGGTGGAGGTTCACCCCTCCACTTT.

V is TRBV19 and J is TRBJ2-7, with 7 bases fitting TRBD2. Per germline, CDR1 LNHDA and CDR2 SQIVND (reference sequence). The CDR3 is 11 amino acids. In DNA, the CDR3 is TGTGTCTTAGCGGGTACCTACGAGCAGTACTTC. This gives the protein CVLAGTYEQYF.

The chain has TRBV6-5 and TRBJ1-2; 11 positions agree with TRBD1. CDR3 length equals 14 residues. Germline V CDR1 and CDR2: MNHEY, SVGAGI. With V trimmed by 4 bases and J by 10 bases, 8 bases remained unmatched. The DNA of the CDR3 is TGTGCCAGCAGTTTTACCGGGACAGGGGGATTCTACACCTTC. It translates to CASSFTGTGGFYTF.

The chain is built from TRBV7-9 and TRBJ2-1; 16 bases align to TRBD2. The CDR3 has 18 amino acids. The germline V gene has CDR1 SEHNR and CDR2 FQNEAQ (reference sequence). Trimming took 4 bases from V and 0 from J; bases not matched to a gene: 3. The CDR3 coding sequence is TGTGCCAGCAGCTCGGGACTAGCGGGAGGGAGCTCCTACAATGAGCAGTTCTTC. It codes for CASSSGLAGGSSYNEQFF. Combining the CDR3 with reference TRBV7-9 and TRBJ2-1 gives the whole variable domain DTGVSQNPRHKITKRGQNVTFRCDPISEHNRLYWYRQTLGQGPEFLTYFQNEAQLEKSRLLSDRFSAERPKGSFSTLEIQRTEQGDSAMYLCASSSGLAGGSSYNEQFFGPGTRLTVL.

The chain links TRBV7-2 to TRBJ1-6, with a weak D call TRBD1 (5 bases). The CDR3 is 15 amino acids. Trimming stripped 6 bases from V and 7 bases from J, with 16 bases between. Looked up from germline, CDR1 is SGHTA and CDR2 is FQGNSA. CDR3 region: CASRPTRGANSPLHF. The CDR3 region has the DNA TGTGCCAGCAGACCCACCCGGGGCGCAAATTCACCCCTCCACTTT. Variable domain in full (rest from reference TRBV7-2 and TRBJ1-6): GAGVSQSPSNKVTEKGKDVELRCDPISGHTALYWYRQSLGQGLEFLIYFQGNSAPDKSGLPSDRFSAERTGGSVSTLTIQRTQQEDSAVYLCASRPTRGANSPLHFGNGTRLTVT.

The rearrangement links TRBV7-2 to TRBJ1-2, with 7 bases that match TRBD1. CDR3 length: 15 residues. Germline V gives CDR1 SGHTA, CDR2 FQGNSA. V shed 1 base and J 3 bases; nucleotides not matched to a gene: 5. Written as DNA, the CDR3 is TGTGCCAGCAGCTTAGTATTGACAGGGCACTATGGCTACACCTTC. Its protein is CASSLVLTGHYGYTF.

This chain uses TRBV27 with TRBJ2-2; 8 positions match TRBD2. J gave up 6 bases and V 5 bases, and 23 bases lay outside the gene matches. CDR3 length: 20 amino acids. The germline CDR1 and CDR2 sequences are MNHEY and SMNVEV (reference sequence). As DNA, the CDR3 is TGTGCCAGCAGTCCCCTAACGCTACAAGTGGGCGGGAGGTCCCCCGGGGAGCTGTTTTTT. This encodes CASSPLTLQVGGRSPGELFF.

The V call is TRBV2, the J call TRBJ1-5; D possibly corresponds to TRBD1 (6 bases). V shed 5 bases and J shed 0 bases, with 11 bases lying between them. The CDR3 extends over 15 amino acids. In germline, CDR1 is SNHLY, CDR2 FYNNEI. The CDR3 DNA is TGTGCCAGCAGTTTGGACAGAAATAGCAATCAGCCCCAGCATTTT. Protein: CASSLDRNSNQPQHF. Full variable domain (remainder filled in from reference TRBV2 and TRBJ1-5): EPEVTQTPSHQVTQMGQEVILRCVPISNHLYFYWYRQILGQKVEFLVSFYNNEISEKSEIFDDQFSVERPDGSNFTLKIRSTKLEDSAMYFCASSLDRNSNQPQHFGDGTRLSIL.

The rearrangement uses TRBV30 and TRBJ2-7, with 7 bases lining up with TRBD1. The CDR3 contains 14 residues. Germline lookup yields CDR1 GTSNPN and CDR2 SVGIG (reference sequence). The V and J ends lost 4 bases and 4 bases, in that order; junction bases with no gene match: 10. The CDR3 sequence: CAWIPGGRGYEQYF. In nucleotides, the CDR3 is TGTGCCTGGATCCCAGGGGGAAGAGGGTACGAGCAGTACTTC.

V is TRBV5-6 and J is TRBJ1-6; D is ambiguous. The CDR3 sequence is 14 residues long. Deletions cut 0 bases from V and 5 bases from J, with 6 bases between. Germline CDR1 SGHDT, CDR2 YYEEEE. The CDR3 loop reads CASSLAINNSPLHF. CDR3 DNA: TGTGCCAGCAGCTTGGCGATCAATAATTCACCCCTCCACTTT.

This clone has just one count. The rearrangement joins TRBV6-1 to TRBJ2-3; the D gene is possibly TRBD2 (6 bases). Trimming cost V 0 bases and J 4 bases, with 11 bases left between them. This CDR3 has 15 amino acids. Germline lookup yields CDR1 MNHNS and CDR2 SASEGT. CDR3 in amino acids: CASSEAGDFADTQYF. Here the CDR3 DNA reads TGTGCCAGCAGTGAAGCGGGGGACTTCGCAGATACGCAGTATTTT.

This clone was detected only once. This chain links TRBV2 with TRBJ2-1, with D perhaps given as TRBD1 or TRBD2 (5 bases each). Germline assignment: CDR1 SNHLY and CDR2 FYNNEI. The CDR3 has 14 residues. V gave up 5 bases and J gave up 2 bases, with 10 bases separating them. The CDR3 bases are TGTGCCAGCAGTTGGGACCCGGCCTACAATGAGCAGTTCTTC. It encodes CASSWDPAYNEQFF.

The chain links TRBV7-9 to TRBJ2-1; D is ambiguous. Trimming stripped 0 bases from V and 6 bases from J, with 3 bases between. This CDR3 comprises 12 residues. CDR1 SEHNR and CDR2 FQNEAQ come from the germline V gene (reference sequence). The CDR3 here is CASSLALNEQFF. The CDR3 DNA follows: TGTGCCAGCAGCTTAGCCCTCAATGAGCAGTTCTTC.

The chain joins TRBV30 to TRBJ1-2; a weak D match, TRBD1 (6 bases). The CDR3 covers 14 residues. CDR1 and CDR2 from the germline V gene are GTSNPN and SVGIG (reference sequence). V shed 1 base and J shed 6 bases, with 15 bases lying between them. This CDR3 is CAWSALWGANGYTF. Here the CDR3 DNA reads TGTGCCTGGAGTGCCCTGTGGGGGGCAAATGGCTACACCTTC.

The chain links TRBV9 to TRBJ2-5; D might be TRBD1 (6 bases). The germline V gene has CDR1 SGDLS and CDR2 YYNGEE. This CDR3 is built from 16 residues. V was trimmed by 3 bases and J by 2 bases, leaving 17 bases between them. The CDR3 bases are TGTGCCAGCAGCGGATCGAATGGGGGCGGTCAAGAGACCCAGTACTTC. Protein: CASSGSNGGGQETQYF.

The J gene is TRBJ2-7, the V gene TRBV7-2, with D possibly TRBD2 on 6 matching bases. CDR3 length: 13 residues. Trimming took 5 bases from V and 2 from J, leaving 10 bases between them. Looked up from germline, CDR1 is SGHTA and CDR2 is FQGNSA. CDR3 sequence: CASSQRAPYEQYF. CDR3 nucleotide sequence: TGTGCCAGCAGCCAGCGGGCCCCCTACGAGCAGTACTTC.

Here the CDR3 reads CASSSQGDSYNSPLHF. The CDR3 nucleotides read TGTGCCAGCAGCTCCCAGGGGGATTCCTATAATTCACCCCTCCACTTT. The chain joins TRBV7-2 to TRBJ1-6; 7 bases fit TRBD1. This CDR3 has 16 residues. Germline-derived CDR1 and CDR2 are SGHTA and FQGNSA. J lost 1 base, V lost 4 bases, and 4 bases had no gene match.

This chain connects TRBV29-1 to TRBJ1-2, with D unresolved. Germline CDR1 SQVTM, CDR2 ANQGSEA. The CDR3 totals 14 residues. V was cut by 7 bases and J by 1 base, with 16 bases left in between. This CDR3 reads CSAGDGSYNYGYTF. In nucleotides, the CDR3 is TGCAGCGCTGGCGATGGCAGCTATAACTATGGCTACACCTTC.

CDR3 amino acids: CASSPSLQGWGNQPQHF. The CDR3 coding sequence is TGCGCCAGCAGCCCGTCTTTACAAGGTTGGGGCAATCAGCCCCAGCATTTT. The genes are TRBV4-1 and TRBJ1-5, with D uncertain. Germline V gene sequence: CDR1 MGHRA, CDR2 YSYEKL. V was cut by 4 bases and J by 2 bases, with 18 bases left in between. The CDR3 is 17 amino acids.

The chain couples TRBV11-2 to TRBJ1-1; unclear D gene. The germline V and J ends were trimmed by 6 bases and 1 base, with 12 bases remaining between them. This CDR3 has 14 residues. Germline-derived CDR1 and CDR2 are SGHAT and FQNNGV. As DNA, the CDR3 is TGTGCCAGCAGTCCGGCTTTTGGGAACACTGAAGCTTTCTTT. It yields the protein CASSPAFGNTEAFF.

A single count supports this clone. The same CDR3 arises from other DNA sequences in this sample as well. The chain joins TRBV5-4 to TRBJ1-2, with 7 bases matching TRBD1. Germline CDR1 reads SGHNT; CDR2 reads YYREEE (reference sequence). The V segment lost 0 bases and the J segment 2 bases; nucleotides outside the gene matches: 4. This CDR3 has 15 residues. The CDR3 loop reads CASSLGQGPNYGYTF. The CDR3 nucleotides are TGTGCCAGCAGCTTGGGACAGGGACCGAACTATGGCTACACCTTC.